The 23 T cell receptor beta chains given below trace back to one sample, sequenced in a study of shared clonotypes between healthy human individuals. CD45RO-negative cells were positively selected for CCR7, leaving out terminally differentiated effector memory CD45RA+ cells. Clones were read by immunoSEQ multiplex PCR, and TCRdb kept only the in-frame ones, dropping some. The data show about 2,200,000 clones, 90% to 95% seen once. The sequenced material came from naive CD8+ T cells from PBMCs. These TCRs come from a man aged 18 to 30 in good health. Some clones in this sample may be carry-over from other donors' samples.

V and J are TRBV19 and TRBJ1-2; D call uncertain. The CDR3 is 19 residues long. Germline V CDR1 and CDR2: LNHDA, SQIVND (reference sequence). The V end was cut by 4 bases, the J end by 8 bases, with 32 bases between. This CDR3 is CASSTSLRRSTSVTWGYTF. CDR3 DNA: TGTGCCAGTAGTACCTCCCTCCGACGGAGCACAAGCGTAACTTGGGGCTACACCTTC.

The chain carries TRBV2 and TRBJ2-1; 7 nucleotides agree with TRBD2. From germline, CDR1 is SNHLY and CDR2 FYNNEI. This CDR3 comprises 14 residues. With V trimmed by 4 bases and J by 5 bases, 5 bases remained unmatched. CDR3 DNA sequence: TGTGCCAGCAGTGGGGAGGGTCGGCACAATGAGCAGTTCTTC. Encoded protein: CASSGEGRHNEQFF.

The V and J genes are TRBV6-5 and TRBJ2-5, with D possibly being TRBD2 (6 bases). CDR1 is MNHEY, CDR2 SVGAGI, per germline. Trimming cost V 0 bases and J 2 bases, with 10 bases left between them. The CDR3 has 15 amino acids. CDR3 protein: CASSYSGRDQETQYF. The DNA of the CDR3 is TGTGCCAGCAGTTACTCGGGGCGGGATCAAGAGACCCAGTACTTC.

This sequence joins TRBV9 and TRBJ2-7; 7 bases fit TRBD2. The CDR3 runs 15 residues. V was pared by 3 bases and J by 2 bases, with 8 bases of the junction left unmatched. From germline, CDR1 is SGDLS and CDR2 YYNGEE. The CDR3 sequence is CASSAAGLPTYEQYF. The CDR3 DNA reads TGTGCCAGCAGCGCAGCGGGACTTCCTACCTACGAGCAGTACTTC.

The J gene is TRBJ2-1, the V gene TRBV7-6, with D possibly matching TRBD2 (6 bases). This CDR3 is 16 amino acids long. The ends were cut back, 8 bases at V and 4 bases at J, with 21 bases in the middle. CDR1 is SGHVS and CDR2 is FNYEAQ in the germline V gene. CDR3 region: CASGGDRDSGYNEQFF. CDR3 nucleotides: TGTGCCAGCGGGGGAGACCGGGACTCCGGGTACAATGAGCAGTTCTTC.

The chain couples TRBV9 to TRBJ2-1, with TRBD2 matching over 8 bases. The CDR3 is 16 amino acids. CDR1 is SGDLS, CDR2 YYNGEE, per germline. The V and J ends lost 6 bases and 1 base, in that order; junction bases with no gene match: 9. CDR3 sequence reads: CASTLFGGGSYNEQFF. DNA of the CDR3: TGTGCCAGCACCCTATTCGGGGGGGGATCCTACAATGAGCAGTTCTTC.

For the CDR3, the DNA is TGTGCCAGTAAACTAGCGGGAGGTCCGAACACCGGGGAGCTGTTTTTT. Translating gives CASKLAGGPNTGELFF. The chain carries TRBV19 and TRBJ2-2, with 12 bases matching TRBD2. The germline V gene has CDR1 LNHDA and CDR2 SQIVND (reference sequence). This CDR3 has 16 residues. V lost 7 bases, J lost 0 bases, and 3 bases stayed unmatched. The full variable domain, rest sourced from reference TRBV19 and TRBJ2-2, is DGGITQSPKYLFRKEGQNVTLSCEQNLNHDAMYWYRQDPGQGLRLIYYSQIVNDFQKGDIAEGYSVSREKKESFPLTVTSAQKNPTAFYLCASKLAGGPNTGELFFGEGSRLTVL.

Here the CDR3 DNA reads TGTGCCAGTAGTGTGGGAACTGGGGCCAACGTCCTGACTTTC. Protein sequence: CASSVGTGANVLTF. The rearrangement uses TRBV19 and TRBJ2-6, with no clear D. The CDR3 covers 14 residues. Deletions cut 5 bases from V and 2 bases from J, with 7 bases between. Germline CDR1 reads LNHDA; CDR2 reads SQIVND (reference sequence).

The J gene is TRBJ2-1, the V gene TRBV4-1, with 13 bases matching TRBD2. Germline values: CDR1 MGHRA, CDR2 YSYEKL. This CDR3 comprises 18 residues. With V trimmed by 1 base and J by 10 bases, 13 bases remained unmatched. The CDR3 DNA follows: TGCGCCAGCAGCCAAGTTTTCGAAACTAGCGGGAGGGAAAGAGAGCAGTTCTTC. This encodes CASSQVFETSGREREQFF.

CDR3 sequence (DNA): TGTGCCAGCAGTTATTCCTTTCTACTAGCGGGGGTCTTTAGCACAGATACGCAGTATTTT. This sequence encodes CASSYSFLLAGVFSTDTQYF. This sequence joins TRBV28 and TRBJ2-3; TRBD2 aligns across 11 bases. Germline CDR1 is MDHEN and CDR2 is SYDVKM. The CDR3 has 20 amino acids. Losses at the gene ends were 4 bases for V and 0 bases for J; bases not matched to a gene: 15.

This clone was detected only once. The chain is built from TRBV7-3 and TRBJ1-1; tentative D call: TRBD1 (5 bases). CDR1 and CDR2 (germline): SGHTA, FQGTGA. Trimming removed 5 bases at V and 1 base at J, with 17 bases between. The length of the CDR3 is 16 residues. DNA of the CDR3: TGTGCCAGCAGCCTACGCCCGACAGAGCCGAACACTGAAGCTTTCTTT. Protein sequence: CASSLRPTEPNTEAFF.

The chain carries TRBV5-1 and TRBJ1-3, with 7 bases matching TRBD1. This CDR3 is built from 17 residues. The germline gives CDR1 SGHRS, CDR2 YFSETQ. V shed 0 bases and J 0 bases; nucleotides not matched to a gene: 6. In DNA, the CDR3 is TGCGCCAGCAGCTTGGCTCGACAGGGCTTCTCTGGAAACACCATATATTTT. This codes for CASSLARQGFSGNTIYF.

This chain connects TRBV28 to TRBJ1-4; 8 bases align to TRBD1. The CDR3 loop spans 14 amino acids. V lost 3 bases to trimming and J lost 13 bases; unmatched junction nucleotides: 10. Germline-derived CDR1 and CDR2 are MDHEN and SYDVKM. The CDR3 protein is CASSFTPRTGRLFF. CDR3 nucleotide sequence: TGTGCCAGCAGTTTCACCCCTAGGACAGGGAGACTGTTTTTT.

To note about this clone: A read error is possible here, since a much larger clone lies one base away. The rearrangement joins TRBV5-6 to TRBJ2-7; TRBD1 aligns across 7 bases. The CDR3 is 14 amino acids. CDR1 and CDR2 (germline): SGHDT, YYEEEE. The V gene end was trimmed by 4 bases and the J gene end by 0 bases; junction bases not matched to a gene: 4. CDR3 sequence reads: CASSGRGSSYEQYF. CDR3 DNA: TGTGCCAGCAGCGGCAGGGGGAGCTCCTACGAGCAGTACTTC.

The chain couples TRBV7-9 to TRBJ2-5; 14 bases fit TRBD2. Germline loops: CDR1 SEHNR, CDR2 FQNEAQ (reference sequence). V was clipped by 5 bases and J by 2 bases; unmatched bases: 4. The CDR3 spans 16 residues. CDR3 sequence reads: CASSGGLAGEQETQYF. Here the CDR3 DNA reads TGTGCCAGCAGCGGGGGACTAGCGGGAGAACAAGAGACCCAGTACTTC.

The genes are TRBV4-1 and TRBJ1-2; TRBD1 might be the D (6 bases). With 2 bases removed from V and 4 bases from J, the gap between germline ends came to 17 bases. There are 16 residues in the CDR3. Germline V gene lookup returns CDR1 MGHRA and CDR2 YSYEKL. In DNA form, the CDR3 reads TGCGCCAGCAGCCAAAAGGACAGCTCCTCTCCCTATGGCTACACCTTC. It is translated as CASSQKDSSSPYGYTF.

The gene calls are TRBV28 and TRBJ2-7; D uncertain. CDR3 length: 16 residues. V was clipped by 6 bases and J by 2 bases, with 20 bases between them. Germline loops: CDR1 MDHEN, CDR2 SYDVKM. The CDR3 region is CASSHRVRVPTYEQYF. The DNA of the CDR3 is TGTGCCAGCAGCCACCGGGTAAGGGTTCCCACCTACGAGCAGTACTTC.

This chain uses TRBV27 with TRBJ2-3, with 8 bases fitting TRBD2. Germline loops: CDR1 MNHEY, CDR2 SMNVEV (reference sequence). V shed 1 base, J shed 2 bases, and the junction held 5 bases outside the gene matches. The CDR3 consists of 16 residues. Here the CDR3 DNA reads TGTGCCAGCAGTTTATTTTCGGGAGGGATCACAGATACGCAGTATTTT. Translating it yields CASSLFSGGITDTQYF.

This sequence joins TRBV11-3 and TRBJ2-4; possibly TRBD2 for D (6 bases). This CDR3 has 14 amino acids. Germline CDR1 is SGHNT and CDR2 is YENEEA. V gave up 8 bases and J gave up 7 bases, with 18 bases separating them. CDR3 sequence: CASSMGGDGNIQYF. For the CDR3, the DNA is TGTGCCAGCTCCATGGGGGGTGATGGGAACATTCAGTACTTC. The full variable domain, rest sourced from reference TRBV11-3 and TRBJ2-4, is EAGVVQSPRYKIIEKKQPVAFWCNPISGHNTLYWYLQNLGQGPELLIRYENEEAVDDSQLPKDRFSAERLKGVDSTLKIQPAELGDSAVYLCASSMGGDGNIQYFGAGTRLSVL.

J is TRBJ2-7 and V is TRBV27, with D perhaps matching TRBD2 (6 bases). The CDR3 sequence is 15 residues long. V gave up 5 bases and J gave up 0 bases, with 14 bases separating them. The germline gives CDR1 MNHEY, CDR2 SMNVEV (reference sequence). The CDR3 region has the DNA TGTGCCAGCAGTCCGGCTAGCGCTCACTCCTACGAGCAGTACTTC. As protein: CASSPASAHSYEQYF.

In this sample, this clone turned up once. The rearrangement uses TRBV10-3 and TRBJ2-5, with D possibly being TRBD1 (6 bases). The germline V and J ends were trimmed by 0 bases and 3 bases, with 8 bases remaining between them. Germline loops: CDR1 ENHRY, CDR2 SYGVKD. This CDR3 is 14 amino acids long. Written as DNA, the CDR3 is TGTGCCATCAGTGAGTCGACAGGAAAAGAGACCCAGTACTTC. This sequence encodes CAISESTGKETQYF.

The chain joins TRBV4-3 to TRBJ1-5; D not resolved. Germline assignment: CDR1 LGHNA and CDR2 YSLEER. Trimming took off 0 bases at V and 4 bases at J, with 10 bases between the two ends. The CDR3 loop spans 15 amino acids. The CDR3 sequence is CASSQDWRVNQPQHF. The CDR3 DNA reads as TGCGCCAGCAGCCAAGATTGGAGGGTGAATCAGCCCCAGCATTTT.

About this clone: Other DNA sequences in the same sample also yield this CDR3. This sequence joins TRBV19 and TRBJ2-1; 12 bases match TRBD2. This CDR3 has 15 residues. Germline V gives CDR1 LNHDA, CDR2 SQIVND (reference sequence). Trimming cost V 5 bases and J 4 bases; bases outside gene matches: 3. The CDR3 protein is CASSPGLAGYNEQFF. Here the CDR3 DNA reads TGTGCCAGTAGTCCCGGACTAGCGGGATACAATGAGCAGTTCTTC.